Listed below are T cell receptor beta chains from one sample, sequenced in a study of T-cell memory formation after mild COVID-19. From the 5' RACE reads, TCRdb called clonotypes with MiXCR, one entry per CDR3 protein. The sample lists about 560,000 distinct CDR3 sequences; approximately 15% were seen once. Source material: PBMCs or a T cell subset sorted from them (not recorded which). These receptors came from an adult woman who had mild COVID-19 (a few samples of this study predate the infection). Cell type and time point are not known. The CDR3 runs from the conserved cysteine through the conserved F or W. D genes are given only for firm matches. The size entry is marked missing in some rows and otherwise reads once, few, many or a size class.

TRBJ2-1	TRBD2	TRBV24-1	few	TGTGCCACCAGTGATTCGGGACTAGCGTGGGGAAATGAGCAGTTCTTC	CATSDSGLAWGNEQFF
TRBJ2-1	-	TRBV18	few	TGTGCCAGCTCACAAATTCCAGGGTATCGGGTAAATGAGCAGTTCTTC	CASSQIPGYRVNEQFF
TRBJ1-2	-	TRBV7-9	few	TGTGCCAGCAGCTTGTTGGGGGCCGGCTACACCTTC	CASSLLGAGYTF
TRBJ1-1	TRBD1	TRBV9	-	TGTGCCAGCAGCGCAATACCAGGGGGCAGCGAAGCTTTCTTT	CASSAIPGGSEAFF
TRBJ1-2	TRBD1	TRBV2	-	TGTGCCAGCAACTCCCGCGGGACAGGGGGGATATCTAACTATGGCTACACCTTC	CASNSRGTGGISNYGYTF
TRBJ2-5	-	TRBV5-1	few	TGCGCCAGCAGCTTGGAACCCGGGGGGACCCAGTACTTC	CASSLEPGGTQYF
TRBJ2-1	-	TRBV7-9	many	TGTGCCAGCAGCTTAGTGGGGGTTTCCTACAATGAGCAGTTCTTC	CASSLVGVSYNEQFF
TRBJ2-1	-	TRBV9	few	TGTGCCAGCAGCGTAGGCCCAGGGGACAATGAGCAGTTCTTC	CASSVGPGDNEQFF
TRBJ2-3	TRBD1	TRBV15	few	TGTGCCACCAGCCCGCGGACAGGGAGCACAGATACGCAGTATTTT	CATSPRTGSTDTQYF
TRBJ2-7	-	TRBV3-1	few	TGTGCCAGCAGCCAACCCCAGGGAAACGAGCAGTACTTC	CASSQPQGNEQYF
TRBJ2-7	-	TRBV20-1	many	TGCAGTGCTAGAGGGGTCCGGGACGCCTACGAGCAGTACTTC	CSARGVRDAYEQYF
TRBJ2-1	TRBD1	TRBV7-7	-	TGTGCCAGCAGCTTAGGACTGCCAGGGGGTTACTACAATGAGCAGTTCTTC	CASSLGLPGGYYNEQFF
TRBJ2-3	-	TRBV24-1	many	TGTGCCACCAGTGAGGACGGGACGACAGATACGCAGTATTTT	CATSEDGTTDTQYF
TRBJ2-2	-	TRBV5-1	-	TGCGCCAGCAGGACAGCCACCGTGGACACCGGGGAGCTGTTTTTT	CASRTATVDTGELFF
TRBJ2-2	-	TRBV7-9	-	TGTGCCAGCACCGTACGTCAGGGTGGAGGGGAGCTGTTTTTT	CASTVRQGGGELFF
TRBJ2-7	TRBD1	TRBV4-2	-	TGTGCCAGCAGCGCGGGACCGGGACAGGGTATCTACGAGCAGTACTTC	CASSAGPGQGIYEQYF
TRBJ2-3	TRBD2	TRBV7-8	many	TGTGCCAGCAGCTTACCGGGGGGAACGGGCACAGATACGCAGTATTTT	CASSLPGGTGTDTQYF
TRBJ2-3	-	TRBV10-3	-	TGTGCCATCAGTGAAGCTATGACGCAGTATTTT	CAISEAMTQYF
TRBJ2-7	TRBD2	TRBV7-9	many	TGTGCCAGCAGCTTAGCTAGCGGGATTTTCCACGAGCAGTACTTC	CASSLASGIFHEQYF
TRBJ2-7	TRBD2	TRBV4-3	-	TGCGCCAGCAGCCAGGGACTAGAGAGTTACGAGCAGTACTTC	CASSQGLESYEQYF
TRBJ2-3	TRBD1	TRBV5-1	few	TGCGCCAGCAGCTTGGGGACAGGGGGCGCAACCACAGATACGCAGTATTTT	CASSLGTGGATTDTQYF
TRBJ2-1	-	TRBV7-9	few	TGTGCCAGCAGCTTTAGCGCCAATGAGCAGTTCTTC	CASSFSANEQFF
TRBJ2-1	TRBD1	TRBV2	-	TGTGCCAGCAGGGACAGGGAGATCGATGAGCAGTTCTTC	CASRDREIDEQFF
TRBJ2-7	TRBD1	TRBV12-3/TRBV12-4	-	TGTGCCAGCAGTTTAGGCCCAGGGGGCTCCTACGAGCAGTACTTC	CASSLGPGGSYEQYF
TRBJ1-1	-	TRBV12-3/TRBV12-4	-	TGTGCCAGCAGTTTTTGGGGAGGGGTAGCTTTCTTT	CASSFWGGVAFF
TRBJ2-2	TRBD2	TRBV20-1	few	TGCAGTGCTAGAGATTTAACTAGCGGGACTAACACCGGGGAGCTGTTTTTT	CSARDLTSGTNTGELFF
TRBJ2-7	TRBD1	TRBV30	few	TGTGCCTGGAGTGGACAGGGCGACGAGCAGTACTTC	CAWSGQGDEQYF
TRBJ2-1	-	TRBV6-2/TRBV6-3	once	TGTGCCAGCAGTCTGTGGGATGAGCAGTTCTTC	CASSLWDEQFF
TRBJ1-5	-	TRBV12-3/TRBV12-4	-	TGTGCCAGCAGTCACCGGGTCTTAGGTGGGAGTCAGCCCCAGCATTTT	CASSHRVLGGSQPQHF
TRBJ2-3	-	TRBV5-1	many	TGCGCCAGCAGCTATGGGACGGAGACTGGGGATACGCAGTATTTT	CASSYGTETGDTQYF
TRBJ2-1	-	TRBV6-2/TRBV6-3	-	TGTGCCAGCAGTTACGGGCTAGTAGTCTTTGAGCAGTTCTTC	CASSYGLVVFEQFF
TRBJ2-7	-	TRBV4-1	-	TGCGCCAGCAGCCAAGTGCTAGTAAACGAGCAGTACTTC	CASSQVLVNEQYF
TRBJ2-2	-	TRBV11-1	few	TGTGCCAGCAGCCCGGGTCAGTGGGGAAGCACCGGGGAGCTGTTTTTT	CASSPGQWGSTGELFF
TRBJ1-2	TRBD1	TRBV30	-	TGTGCCTGGAGGGAACAGGGGCGTTCCAACTATGGCTACACCTTC	CAWREQGRSNYGYTF
TRBJ2-3	-	TRBV13	few	TGTGCCAGCAGTATGGAAGACACAGATACGCAGTATTTT	CASSMEDTDTQYF
TRBJ2-5	TRBD1	TRBV6-6	-	TGTGCCACCTCGACAGGGGTGGAGACCCAGTACTTC	CATSTGVETQYF
TRBJ2-2	-	TRBV3-1	few	TGTGCCAGCAGCCAAGAGTTGTTGAACACCGGGGAGCTGTTTTTT	CASSQELLNTGELFF
TRBJ2-3	TRBD2	TRBV30	-	TGTGCCTGGAGAGAACTAGCGGGAGAGGAGTATTTT	CAWRELAGEEYF
TRBJ1-5	-	TRBV5-6	few	TGTGCCAGCAGCTCTGGTCCAAGGCAGCCCCAGCATTTT	CASSSGPRQPQHF
TRBJ2-1	-	TRBV4-1	few	TGCGCCAGCAGCCAAGTAAGGGGTCCGAGCGATGAGCAGTTCTTC	CASSQVRGPSDEQFF
TRBJ2-7	TRBD2	TRBV5-1	few	TGCGCCAGCAGCACCCTAGCGGGAGAATACGAGCAGTACTTC	CASSTLAGEYEQYF
TRBJ1-1	-	TRBV7-9	few	TGTGCCAGCACCGACCGCGCGGAGCCAGAAGCTTTCTTT	CASTDRAEPEAFF
TRBJ2-5	TRBD1	TRBV7-9	-	TGTGCCAGCAGCCCCGGACAGGCCGTGGAGACCCAGTACTTC	CASSPGQAVETQYF
TRBJ1-4	-	TRBV2	few	TGTGCCAGCAGGCTTGGGAAGGCTAATGAAAAACTGTTTTTT	CASRLGKANEKLFF
TRBJ1-1	-	TRBV5-1	many	TGCGCCAGCAGCTTGTTCGTCCAGGCGTTGAACACTGAAGCTTTCTTT	CASSLFVQALNTEAFF
TRBJ2-2	-	TRBV7-3	-	TGTGCCAGCAGCTTGTCCCGGGACATGAACACCGGGGAGCTGTTTTTT	CASSLSRDMNTGELFF
TRBJ2-3	-	TRBV12-3/TRBV12-4	few	TGTGCCAGCAGTTTACGGGACAGCACAGATACGCAGTATTTT	CASSLRDSTDTQYF
TRBJ2-1	TRBD1	TRBV18	few	TGTGCCAGCTCACCAAGGGACAGAGACTACAATGAGCAGTTCTTC	CASSPRDRDYNEQFF
TRBJ2-5	-	TRBV11-2	-	TGTGCCAGCAGCCCCTCGGCGGGAGAGACCCAGTACTTC	CASSPSAGETQYF
TRBJ2-2	-	TRBV18	few	TGTGCCAGCTCACCACGGACTGAGAGGACCGGGGAGCTGTTTTTT	CASSPRTERTGELFF
TRBJ2-2	-	TRBV18	-	TGTGCCAGCTCACCACTTGCCCCCCCCGGGGAGCTGTTTTTT	CASSPLAPPGELFF
TRBJ2-5	TRBD2	TRBV7-9	few	TGTGCCAGCAGCCCAAACAGCGGGAGGGTTGAGACCCAGTACTTC	CASSPNSGRVETQYF
TRBJ2-5	-	TRBV7-7	-	TGTGCCAGCAGCTCAAACCCTGCAGAGAAGACCCAGTACTTC	CASSSNPAEKTQYF
TRBJ1-1	-	TRBV12-3/TRBV12-4	few	TGTGCCAGCAGTCCGAGCGGGGCCAGGGGCTACACTGAAGCTTTCTTT	CASSPSGARGYTEAFF
TRBJ2-1	TRBD1	TRBV7-9	few	TGTGCCAGCAGTTCACAGGGGGTATCCTACAATGAGCAGTTCTTC	CASSSQGVSYNEQFF
TRBJ1-2	-	TRBV5-1	-	TGCGCCAGCAGCTTGGCCACGTCGCAGACGGATGGCTACACCTTC	CASSLATSQTDGYTF
TRBJ2-1	-	TRBV5-1	few	TGCGCCAGCAGCTTGGTTGTGGGCAATGAGCAGTTCTTC	CASSLVVGNEQFF
TRBJ1-2	TRBD1	TRBV4-1	-	TGCGCCAGCAGCCAGCTGACAGGGATGAATGGCTACACCTTC	CASSQLTGMNGYTF
TRBJ1-1	-	TRBV5-1	few	TGCGCCAGCAGCTTGGGGGCTGGGGGGAGTGAAGCTTTCTTT	CASSLGAGGSEAFF
TRBJ2-1	TRBD2	TRBV25-1	-	TGTGCCAGCAGTGAATACCCTAGCGGGAAAACCGCCTACAATGAGCAGTTCTTC	CASSEYPSGKTAYNEQFF